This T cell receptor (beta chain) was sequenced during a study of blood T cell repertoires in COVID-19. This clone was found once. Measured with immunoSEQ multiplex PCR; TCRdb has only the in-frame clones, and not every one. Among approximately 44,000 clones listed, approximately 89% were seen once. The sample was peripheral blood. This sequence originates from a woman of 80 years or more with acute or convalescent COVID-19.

CDR3 sequence (DNA): TGTGCCAGCAGTTTTGCCCTCTCGAGCCCCGGCATTCAGTACTTC. It yields the protein CASSFALSSPGIQYF. The chain employs TRBV28 and TRBJ2-4; D unclear. This CDR3 has 15 amino acids. CDR1 and CDR2 (germline): MDHEN, SYDVKM. Trimming pared 3 bases from V and 9 bases from J, leaving 18 bases between.